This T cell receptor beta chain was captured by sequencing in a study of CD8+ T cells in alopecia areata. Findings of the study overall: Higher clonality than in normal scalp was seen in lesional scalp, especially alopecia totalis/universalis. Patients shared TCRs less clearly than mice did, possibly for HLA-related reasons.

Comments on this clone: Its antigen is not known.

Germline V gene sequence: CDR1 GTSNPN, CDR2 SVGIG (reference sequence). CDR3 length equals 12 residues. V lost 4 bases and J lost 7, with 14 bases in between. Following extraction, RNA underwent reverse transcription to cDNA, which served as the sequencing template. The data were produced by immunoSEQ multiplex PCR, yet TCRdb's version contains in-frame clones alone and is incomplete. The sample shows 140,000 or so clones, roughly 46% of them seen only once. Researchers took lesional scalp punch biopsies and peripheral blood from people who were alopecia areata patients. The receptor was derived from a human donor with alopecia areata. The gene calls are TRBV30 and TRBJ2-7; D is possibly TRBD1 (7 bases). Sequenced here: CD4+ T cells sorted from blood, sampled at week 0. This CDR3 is CAWTKGAGEQYF. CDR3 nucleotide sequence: TGTGCCTGGACTAAGGGGGCGGGAGAGCAGTACTTC.